This TCR beta chain was identified in a study of hypomethylating agent response in myelodysplastic syndrome. Turning to the study itself: Of patients, about 70% of the 11 got azacitidine and 3 of 11 decitabine. TET2 mutation, the most common, occurred in about 50% of the 11 patients.

V was clipped by 0 bases and J by 4 bases, with 15 bases between them. There are 17 residues in the CDR3. Germline CDR1 reads SGHAT; CDR2 reads FQDESV (reference sequence). Two replicates of around 200 ng each gave 400 ng DNA per sample, survey resolution. Generated by immunoSEQ multiplex PCR, the TCRdb table keeps only in-frame clones and is missing some. The data hold about 3,600 clones, with roughly 78% observed a single time. This sequence joins TRBV11-1 and TRBJ2-2, with D possibly TRBD2 on 5 matching bases. The receptor comes from a human donor with myelodysplastic syndrome. This specimen was bone marrow, taken before or after starting hypomethylating agent treatment for myelodysplastic syndrome (not recorded which). Here the CDR3 DNA reads TGTGCCAGCAGCTTAGCGCGGACTCCTGGGCCCACCGGGGAGCTGTTTTTT. It is translated as CASSLARTPGPTGELFF.